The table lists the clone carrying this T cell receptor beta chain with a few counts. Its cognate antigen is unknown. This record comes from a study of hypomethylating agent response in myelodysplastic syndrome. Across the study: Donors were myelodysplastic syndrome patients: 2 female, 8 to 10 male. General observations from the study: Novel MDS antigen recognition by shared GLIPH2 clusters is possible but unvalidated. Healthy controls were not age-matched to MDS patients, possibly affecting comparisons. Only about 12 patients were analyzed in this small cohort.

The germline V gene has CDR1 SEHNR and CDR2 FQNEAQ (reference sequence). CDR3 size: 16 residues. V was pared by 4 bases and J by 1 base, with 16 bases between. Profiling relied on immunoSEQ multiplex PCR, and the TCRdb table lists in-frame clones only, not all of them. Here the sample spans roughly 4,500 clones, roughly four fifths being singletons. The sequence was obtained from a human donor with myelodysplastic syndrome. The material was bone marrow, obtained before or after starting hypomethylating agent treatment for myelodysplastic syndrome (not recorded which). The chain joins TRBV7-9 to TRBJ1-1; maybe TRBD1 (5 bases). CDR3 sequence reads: CASSSRTGDENTEAFF. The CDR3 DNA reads TGTGCCAGCAGCTCTCGGACGGGGGATGAGAACACTGAAGCTTTCTTT.